The source of this T cell receptor (beta chain) is a study of cytomegalovirus exposure and HLA in healthy donors. Study summary: An analysis done earlier identified fewer than 140 million unique TCR beta sequences from about 179 million T cells. General observations from the study: In a later analysis, a genetic analysis reported fewer productive-TCR N-insertions in an Asian-associated ancestry cluster than the cohort average.

PCR employed 60 Vbeta and 13 Jbeta primers. The protocol was immunoSEQ multiplex PCR, while the TCRdb copy is restricted to in-frame clones and leaves out a portion. The table includes around 300,000 clones, 84% detected once. The germline V gene has CDR1 SEHNR and CDR2 FQNEAQ (reference sequence). The ends lost 7 bases at V and 0 bases at J; junction bases unmatched: 12. This CDR3 is built from 16 residues. Unrecorded immune exposure was likely among donors, who were nominally healthy when sampled. Comment on this clone: Antigen unknown.

Sequenced: PBMCs. The receptor was isolated from a middle-aged woman in good health and CMV-seropositive. The J gene is TRBJ2-7, the V gene TRBV7-9, with 7 bases that match TRBD2. The CDR3 protein is CASTLIAQRGSYEQYF. Here the CDR3 DNA reads TGTGCCAGCACCCTAATCGCTCAGCGGGGCTCCTACGAGCAGTACTTC.